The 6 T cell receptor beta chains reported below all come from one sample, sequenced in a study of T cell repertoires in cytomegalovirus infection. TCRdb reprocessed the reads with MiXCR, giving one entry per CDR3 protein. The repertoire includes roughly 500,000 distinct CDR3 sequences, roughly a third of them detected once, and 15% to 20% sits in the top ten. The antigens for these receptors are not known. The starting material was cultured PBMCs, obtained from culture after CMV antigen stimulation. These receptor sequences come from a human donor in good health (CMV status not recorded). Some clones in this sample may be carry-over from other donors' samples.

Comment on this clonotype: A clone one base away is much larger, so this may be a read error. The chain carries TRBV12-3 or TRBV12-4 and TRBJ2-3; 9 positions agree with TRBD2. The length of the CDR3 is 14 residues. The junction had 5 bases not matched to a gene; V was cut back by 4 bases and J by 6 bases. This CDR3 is CASSSGTSRDTQYF. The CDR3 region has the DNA TGTGCCAGCAGTTCTGGGACTAGCAGGGATACGCAGTATTTT.

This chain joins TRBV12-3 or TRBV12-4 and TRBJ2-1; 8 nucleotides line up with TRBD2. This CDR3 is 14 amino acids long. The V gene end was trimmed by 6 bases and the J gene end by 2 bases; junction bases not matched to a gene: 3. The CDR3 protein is CASSQLAAYNEQFF. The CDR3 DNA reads TGTGCCAGCAGCCAACTAGCGGCCTACAATGAGCAGTTCTTC.

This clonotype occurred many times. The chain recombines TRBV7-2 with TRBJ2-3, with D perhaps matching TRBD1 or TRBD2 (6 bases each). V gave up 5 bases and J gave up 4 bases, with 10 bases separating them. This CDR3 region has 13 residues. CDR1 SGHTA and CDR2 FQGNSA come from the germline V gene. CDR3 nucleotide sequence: TGTGCCAGCAGCAGCCGGGGGCCAGATACGCAGTATTTT. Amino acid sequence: CASSSRGPDTQYF.

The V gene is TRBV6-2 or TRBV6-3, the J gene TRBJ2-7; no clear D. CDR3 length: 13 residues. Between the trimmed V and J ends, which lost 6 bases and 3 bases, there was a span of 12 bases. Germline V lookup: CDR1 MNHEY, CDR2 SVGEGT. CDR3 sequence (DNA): TGTGCCAGCAGGGCAAGTGCGGTCTACGAGCAGTACTTC. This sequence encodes CASRASAVYEQYF.

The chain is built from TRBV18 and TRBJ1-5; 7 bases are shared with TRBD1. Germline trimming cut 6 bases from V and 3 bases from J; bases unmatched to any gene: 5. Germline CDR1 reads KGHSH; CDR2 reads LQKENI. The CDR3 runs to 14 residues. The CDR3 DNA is TGTGCCAGCTCTTACGGACAGGACAATCAGCCCCAGCATTTT. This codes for CASSYGQDNQPQHF.

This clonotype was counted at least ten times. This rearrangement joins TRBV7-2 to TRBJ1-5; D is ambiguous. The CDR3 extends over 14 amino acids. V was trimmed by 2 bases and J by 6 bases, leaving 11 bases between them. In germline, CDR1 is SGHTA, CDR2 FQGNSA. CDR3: CASSLTFGSQPQHF. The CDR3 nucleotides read TGTGCCAGCAGCTTAACGTTCGGGTCTCAGCCCCAGCATTTT.